The next 10 T cell receptor beta chains were all read from a single sample in a study of T-cell reconstitution after alpha-beta-depleted transplantation in children. The TCRbeta library incorporated unique molecular identifiers. TCRdb redid the calling of the PCR reads with MiXCR, one entry per CDR3 protein. Among 300,000 to 350,000 distinct CDR3 sequences listed, about a quarter were seen once. The sample was PBMCs, mostly from graft donor cells, taken 180 days after TCRalphabeta/CD19-depleted stem cell transplant. The receptors originated from a male patient younger than 18 who had a stem cell transplant for acute lymphoblastic leukemia, so the T cells may come from the graft donor.

This clonotype has only a few counts. The rearrangement joins TRBV27 to TRBJ2-7; 7 bases agree with TRBD1. The CDR3 sequence is 14 residues long. CDR1 is MNHEY and CDR2 is SMNVEV in the germline V gene (reference sequence). The ends lost 6 bases at V and 0 bases at J; junction bases unmatched: 5. CDR3 loop: CASRRTGSSYEQYF. The CDR3 bases are TGTGCCAGCAGGAGGACAGGAAGCTCCTACGAGCAGTACTTC.

This chain connects TRBV12-5 to TRBJ2-1, with D possibly being TRBD1 (6 bases). This CDR3 comprises 21 residues. Germline-derived CDR1 and CDR2 are LGHNT and FRNRAP. Trimming cost V 0 bases and J 0 bases, with 24 bases left between them. CDR3 sequence (DNA): TGTGCTAGTGGTTTGGTAAGGATATTCGGACAGACCCTAAGCTCCTACAATGAGCAGTTCTTC. Translation: CASGLVRIFGQTLSSYNEQFF.

This clonotype was seen a handful of times. The V call is TRBV5-1, the J call TRBJ1-1; D is unclear. From germline, CDR1 is SGHRS and CDR2 YFSETQ. This CDR3 has 14 residues. V was pared by 0 bases and J by 1 base, with 7 bases between. In DNA, the CDR3 is TGCGCCAGCAGCTTGGAACTCCAGAACACTGAAGCTTTCTTT. Residues: CASSLELQNTEAFF.

This clonotype was detected once. The rearrangement uses TRBV19 and TRBJ2-1, with D unclear. V gave up 3 bases and J gave up 4 bases, with 10 bases separating them. CDR3 length: 14 residues. Germline V gene sequence: CDR1 LNHDA, CDR2 SQIVND (reference sequence). The CDR3 reads CASSIRAEYNEQFF. Written as DNA, the CDR3 is TGTGCCAGTAGTATCCGGGCTGAATACAATGAGCAGTTCTTC.

J is TRBJ2-1 and V is TRBV5-1; tentative D call: TRBD1 (6 bases). Germline loops: CDR1 SGHRS, CDR2 YFSETQ. Trimming took off 2 bases at V and 4 bases at J, with 13 bases between the two ends. The CDR3 is made up of 15 amino acids. The CDR3 loop reads CASSFARGPYNEQFF. DNA of the CDR3: TGCGCCAGCAGCTTCGCCAGGGGTCCTTACAATGAGCAGTTCTTC.

This sequence joins TRBV12-3 or TRBV12-4 and TRBJ2-5; TRBD2 matches 11 bases. The J segment lost 5 bases and the V segment lost 7 bases, leaving 6 bases of the junction unmatched. The CDR3 covers 14 residues. The CDR3 protein is CASTLAGGQETQYF. The CDR3 DNA reads TGTGCCAGCACCCTAGCGGGAGGCCAGGAGACCCAGTACTTC.

V usage is TRBV20-1 and J usage is TRBJ2-7; tentatively, D is TRBD1 or TRBD2 (6 bases each). CDR3 length: 19 residues. V lost 1 base and J lost 0, with 25 bases in between. Germline CDR1 DFQATT, CDR2 SNEGSKA (reference sequence). CDR3 sequence: CSARARGTKRGSSSYEQYF. The CDR3 bases are TGCAGTGCTAGAGCTCGGGGGACAAAGAGGGGGAGCAGCTCCTACGAGCAGTACTTC.

This clonotype was counted a few times. The genes are TRBV9 and TRBJ1-5, with a possible D match to TRBD1 (5 bases). This CDR3 has 13 residues. Germline lookup yields CDR1 SGDLS and CDR2 YYNGEE. V was cut by 4 bases and J by 5 bases, with 10 bases left in between. CDR3 nucleotides: TGTGCCAGCAGCCCTCAGGGCTATCAGCCCCAGCATTTT. Translating gives CASSPQGYQPQHF.

This clonotype was seen a handful of times. The CDR3 protein is CASSLDTRPPYEQYF. CDR3 bases: TGCGCCAGCAGCTTAGACACCCGGCCCCCCTACGAGCAGTACTTC. The gene calls are TRBV5-1 and TRBJ2-7; no definite D call. Germline V lookup: CDR1 SGHRS, CDR2 YFSETQ. V lost 2 bases and J lost 2, with 14 bases in between. The CDR3 runs 15 residues.

This clonotype was found a few times. V gene TRBV25-1 combines with J gene TRBJ1-5; D gene ambiguous. The CDR3 covers 13 residues. From germline, CDR1 is MGHDK and CDR2 SYGVNS. V was clipped by 1 base and J by 3 bases, with 4 bases between them. CDR3 sequence: CASSEFHNQPQHF. Written as DNA, the CDR3 is TGTGCCAGCAGTGAATTCCACAATCAGCCCCAGCATTTT.